One T cell receptor (beta chain) is described in this entry. It lacks a known antigen. One base away there is no much larger clone; base qualities are not given. The data were obtained in a study of tumour-infiltrating T cells in Burkitt lymphoma (dated by TCRdb to 2018 to 2020). Notes on the research overall: TCR repertoire data were correlated with clinical outcome; productive clonality predicted overall and progression-free survival, independent of established prognosticators including age at diagnosis.

The method was the immunoSEQ multiplex PCR assay. TCRdb provides this immuneACCESS table in a form limited to in-frame rearrangements. Some clones are lacking; in checked studies, under half of them reflect an unresolved V gene, and why the rest are absent is not known. This sample gives some 14,000 clones in total; around 80% of them show up just once. Approximately 7% of the sample comes from the top ten. The CDR3 contains 16 residues, cysteine and phenylalanine counted. Only the CDR3 region is kept as DNA, spanning 48 bases read in frame from base 1. Unmatched junction bases come to 15, with V trimmed by 3 bases and J by 5 bases. Taken from the germline V gene, the CDR1 and CDR2 loops are SQVTM and ANQGSEA.

This clonotype originated in a human donor with diffuse large B-cell lymphoma. The rearranged chain carries TRBV29-1 and TRBJ2-5; 7 central bases correspond to TRBD2. The sequencing sample was made of tumor tissue. The CDR3 region reads CSVDGTDLREWETQYF. The DNA sequence follows: TGCAGCGTTGACGGGACCGACTTGCGGGAGTGGGAGACCCAGTACTTC.